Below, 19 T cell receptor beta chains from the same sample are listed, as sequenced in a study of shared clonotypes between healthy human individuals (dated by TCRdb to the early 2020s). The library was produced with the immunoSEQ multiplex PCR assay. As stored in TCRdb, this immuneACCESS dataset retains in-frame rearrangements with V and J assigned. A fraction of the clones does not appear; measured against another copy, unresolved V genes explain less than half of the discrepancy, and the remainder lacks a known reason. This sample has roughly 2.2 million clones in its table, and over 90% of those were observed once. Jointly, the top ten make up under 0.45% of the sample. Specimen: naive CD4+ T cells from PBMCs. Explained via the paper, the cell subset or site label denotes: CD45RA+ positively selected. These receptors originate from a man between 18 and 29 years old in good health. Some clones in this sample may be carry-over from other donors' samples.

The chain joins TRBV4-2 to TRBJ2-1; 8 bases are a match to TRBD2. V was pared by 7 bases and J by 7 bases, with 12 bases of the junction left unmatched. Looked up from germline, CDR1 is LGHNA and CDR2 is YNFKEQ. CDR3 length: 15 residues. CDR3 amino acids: CASKPSGWYGNEQFF. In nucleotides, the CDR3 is TGTGCCAGCAAGCCTAGCGGGTGGTATGGAAATGAGCAGTTCTTC.

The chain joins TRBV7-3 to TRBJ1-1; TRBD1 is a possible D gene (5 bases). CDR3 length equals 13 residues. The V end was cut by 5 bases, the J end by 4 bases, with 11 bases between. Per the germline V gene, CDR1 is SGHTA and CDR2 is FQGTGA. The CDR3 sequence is CASSATAFTEAFF. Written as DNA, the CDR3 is TGTGCCAGCAGCGCGACAGCGTTCACTGAAGCTTTCTTT.

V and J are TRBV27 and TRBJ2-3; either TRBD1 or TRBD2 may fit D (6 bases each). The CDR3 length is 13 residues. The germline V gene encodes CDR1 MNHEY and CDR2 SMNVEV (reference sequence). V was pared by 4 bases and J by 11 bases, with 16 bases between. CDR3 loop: CASSSPGGGKQYF. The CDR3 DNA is TGTGCCAGCAGTTCGCCCGGGGGCGGGAAGCAGTATTTT.

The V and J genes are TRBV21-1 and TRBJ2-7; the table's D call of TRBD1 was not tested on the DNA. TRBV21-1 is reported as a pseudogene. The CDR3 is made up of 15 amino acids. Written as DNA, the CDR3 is TGTGCCAGCAGCATAGGACAGGGACCTTCCTACGAGCAGTACTTC. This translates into CASSIGQGPSYEQYF.

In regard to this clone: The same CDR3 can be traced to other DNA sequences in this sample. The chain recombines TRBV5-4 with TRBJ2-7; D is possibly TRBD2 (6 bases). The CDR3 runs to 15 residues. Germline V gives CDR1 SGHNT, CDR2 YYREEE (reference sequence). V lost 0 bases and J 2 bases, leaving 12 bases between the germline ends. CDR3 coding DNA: TGTGCCAGCAGCTTGGCCGGGAGCGGAACCTACGAGCAGTACTTC. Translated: CASSLAGSGTYEQYF.

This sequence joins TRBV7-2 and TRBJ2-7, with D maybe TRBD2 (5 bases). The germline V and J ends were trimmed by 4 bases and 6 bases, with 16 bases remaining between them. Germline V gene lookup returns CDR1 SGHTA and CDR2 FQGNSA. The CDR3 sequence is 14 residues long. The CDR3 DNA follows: TGTGCCAGCAGCTCCCTCGACGGGATTGGCGAGCAGTACTTC. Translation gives CASSSLDGIGEQYF.

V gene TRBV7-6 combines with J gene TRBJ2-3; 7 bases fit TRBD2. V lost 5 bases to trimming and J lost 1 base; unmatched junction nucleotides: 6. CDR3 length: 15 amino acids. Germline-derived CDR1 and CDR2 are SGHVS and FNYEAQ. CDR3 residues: CASSPASGRTDTQYF. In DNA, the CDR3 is TGTGCCAGCAGCCCTGCTAGCGGTCGCACAGATACGCAGTATTTT. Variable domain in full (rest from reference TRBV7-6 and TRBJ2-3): GAGVSQSPRYKVTKRGQDVALRCDPISGHVSLYWYRQALGQGPEFLTYFNYEAQQDKSGLPNDRFSAERPEGSISTLTIQRTEQRDSAMYRCASSPASGRTDTQYFGPGTRLTVL.

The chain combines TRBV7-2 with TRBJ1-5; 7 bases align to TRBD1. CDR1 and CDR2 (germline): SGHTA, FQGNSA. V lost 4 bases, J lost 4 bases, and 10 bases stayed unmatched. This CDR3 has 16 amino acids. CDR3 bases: TGTGCCAGCAGCTCACAGGGGAATGGGGGAAATCAGCCCCAGCATTTT. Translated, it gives CASSSQGNGGNQPQHF.

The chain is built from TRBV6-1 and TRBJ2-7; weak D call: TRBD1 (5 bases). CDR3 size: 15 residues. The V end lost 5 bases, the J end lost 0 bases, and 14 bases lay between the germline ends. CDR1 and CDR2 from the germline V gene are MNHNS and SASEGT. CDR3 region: CASSPDTRSSYEQYF. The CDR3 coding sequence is TGTGCCAGCAGTCCGGACACCCGGAGCTCCTACGAGCAGTACTTC.

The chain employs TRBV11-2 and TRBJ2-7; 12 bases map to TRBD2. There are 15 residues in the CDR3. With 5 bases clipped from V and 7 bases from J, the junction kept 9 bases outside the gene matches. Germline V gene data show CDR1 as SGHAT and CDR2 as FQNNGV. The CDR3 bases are TGTGCCAGCAGCCCCGGACTAGCGGGATTGGGAGAGCAGTACTTC. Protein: CASSPGLAGLGEQYF.

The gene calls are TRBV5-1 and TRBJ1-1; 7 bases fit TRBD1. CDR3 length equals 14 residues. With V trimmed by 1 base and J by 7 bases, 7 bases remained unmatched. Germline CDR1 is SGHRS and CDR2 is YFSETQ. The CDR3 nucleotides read TGCGCCAGCAGCTTGCTAATACAGGGGAATGAAGCTTTCTTT. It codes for CASSLLIQGNEAFF.

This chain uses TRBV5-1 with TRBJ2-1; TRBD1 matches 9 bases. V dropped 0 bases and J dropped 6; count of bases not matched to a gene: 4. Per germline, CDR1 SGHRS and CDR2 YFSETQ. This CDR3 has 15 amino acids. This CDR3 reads CASSLEGQGTNEQFF. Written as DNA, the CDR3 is TGCGCCAGCAGCTTGGAAGGACAGGGGACCAATGAGCAGTTCTTC.

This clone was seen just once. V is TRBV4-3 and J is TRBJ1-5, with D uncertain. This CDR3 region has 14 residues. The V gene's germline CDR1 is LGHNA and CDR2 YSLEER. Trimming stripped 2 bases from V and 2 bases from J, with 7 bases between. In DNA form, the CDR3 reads TGCGCCAGCAGCCAACTCGGTCGCAATCAGCCCCAGCATTTT. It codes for CASSQLGRNQPQHF.

CDR3 in amino acids: CASSPRGQGANYGYTF. The CDR3 coding sequence is TGTGCCAGCAGTCCACGAGGACAGGGGGCCAACTATGGCTACACCTTC. The chain has TRBV28 and TRBJ1-2, with TRBD1 identical over 11 bases. V lost 5 bases to trimming and J lost 2 bases; unmatched junction nucleotides: 7. The CDR3 has 16 residues. Germline-derived CDR1 and CDR2 are MDHEN and SYDVKM.

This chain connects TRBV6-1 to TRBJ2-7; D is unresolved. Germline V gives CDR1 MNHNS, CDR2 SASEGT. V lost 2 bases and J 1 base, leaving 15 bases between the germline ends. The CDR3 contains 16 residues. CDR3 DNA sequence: TGTGCCAGCAGTGAAAAGTGGTCAGGAGATTCCTACGAGCAGTACTTC. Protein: CASSEKWSGDSYEQYF.

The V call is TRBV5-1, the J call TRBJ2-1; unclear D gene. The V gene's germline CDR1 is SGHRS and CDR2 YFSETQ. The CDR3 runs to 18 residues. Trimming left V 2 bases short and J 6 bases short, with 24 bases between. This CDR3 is CASSFTPLGPRLVNEQFF. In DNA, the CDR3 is TGCGCCAGCAGCTTTACCCCCCTTGGACCCAGACTCGTCAATGAGCAGTTCTTC.

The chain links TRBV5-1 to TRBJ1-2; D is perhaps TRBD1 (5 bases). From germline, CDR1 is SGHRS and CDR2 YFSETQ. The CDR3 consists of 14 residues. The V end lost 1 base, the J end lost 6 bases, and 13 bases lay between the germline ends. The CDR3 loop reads CASSLLDGQDGYTF. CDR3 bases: TGCGCCAGCAGCTTGCTGGACGGACAAGATGGCTACACCTTC.

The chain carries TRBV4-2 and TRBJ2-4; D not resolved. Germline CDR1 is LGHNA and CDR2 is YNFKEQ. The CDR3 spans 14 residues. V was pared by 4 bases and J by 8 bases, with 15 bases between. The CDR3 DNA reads TGTGCCAGCAGCCTCCGACGGGTAGGTGACATTCAGTACTTC. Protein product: CASSLRRVGDIQYF.

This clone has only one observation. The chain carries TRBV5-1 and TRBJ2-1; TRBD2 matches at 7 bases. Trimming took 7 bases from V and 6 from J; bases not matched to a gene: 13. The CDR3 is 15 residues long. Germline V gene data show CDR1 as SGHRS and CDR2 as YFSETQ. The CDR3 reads CASSQGASGANEQFF. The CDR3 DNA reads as TGCGCCAGCTCCCAAGGGGCTAGCGGTGCCAATGAGCAGTTCTTC.